A selection of T cell receptor beta chains follows, all from one sample in a study of regulatory T cells in long-lasting Graves disease. TCRdb itself ran the multiplex PCR reads through MiXCR, one entry per CDR3 protein. The data show about 340,000 distinct CDR3 sequences, with around a fifth seen just once and less than 35% held by the top ten. Material: peripheral blood mononuclear cells (PBMCs), obtained when the disease was refractory, from a patient treated with antithyroid drugs. The receptors derive from a female donor with Graves disease. CDR3s include the opening cysteine and the closing phenylalanine or tryptophan. Fields, in order: J gene, V gene, clone size, D gene, CDR3 DNA, CDR3 protein. The D gene is left open where the match is weak. Expanded clones are given a class, and other clones once, few, many or no size at all.

>TRBJ2-3|TRBV30|few|TRBD1
TGTGCCTGGTCCTTCGGGACAGATACAGATACGCAGTATTTT
CAWSFGTDTDTQYF
>TRBJ1-2|TRBV13|once|NA
TGTGCCAGCAGCTTACCCCCGTACGAGGGGAGAGGGGTTGGCTACACCTTC
CASSLPPYEGRGVGYTF
>TRBJ1-2|TRBV19|NA|TRBD1
TGTGCCAGTAAGGAGGACAGGGCTACTAACGGCTACACCTTC
CASKEDRATNGYTF
>TRBJ1-1|TRBV12-3/TRBV12-4|NA|NA
TGTGCCAGCAGGGTGGGGGGGGTGACTGAAGCTTTCTTT
CASRVGGVTEAFF
>TRBJ2-5|TRBV4-1|NA|TRBD2
TGCGCCAGCAGCCAAGAAGGGAGGGGAGGGGAGACCCAGTACTTC
CASSQEGRGGETQYF
>TRBJ2-2|TRBV20-1|NA|TRBD1
TGCAGTGCTTCCGGGACAGGGAACACCGGGGAGCTGTTTTTT
CSASGTGNTGELFF
>TRBJ1-1|TRBV3-1|many|NA
TGTGCCAGCAGCCGTAAGGCAGGCTGGGCGCAGAAGGCTTTCTTT
CASSRKAGWAQKAFF
>TRBJ1-5|TRBV20-1|few|TRBD1
TGCAGTGCACGGACAGGGTATAGCGATCAGCCCCAGCATTTT
CSARTGYSDQPQHF
>TRBJ1-6|TRBV5-1|NA|NA
TGCGCCAGCAGCTTAGGGGGGGTCCGTAATTCACCCCTCCACTTT
CASSLGGVRNSPLHF
>TRBJ1-2|TRBV19|NA|NA
TGTGCCAGTAGTTATCGATGGGGGCCCATAACTGATGGCTACACCTTC
CASSYRWGPITDGYTF